Below, 12 T cell receptor beta chains from the same sample are listed, as sequenced in a study of cytomegalovirus exposure and HLA in healthy donors. In the PCR, 60 Vbeta and 13 Jbeta primers were used. Assay used: immunoSEQ multiplex PCR; TCRdb lists only in-frame clones, some missing. The sample carries roughly 120,000 clones, over 60% recorded once. The sample was PBMCs. These receptors were obtained from a man aged 45-60 years in good health and CMV-seronegative.

V and J are TRBV7-9 and TRBJ2-7, with D uncertain. CDR1 SEHNR and CDR2 FQNEAQ come from the germline V gene (reference sequence). The CDR3 has 11 residues. Trimming cost V 7 bases and J 6 bases, with 10 bases left between them. This chain's CDR3 is CASNSFGEQYF. The CDR3 DNA reads TGTGCCAGCAACAGCTTCGGCGAGCAGTACTTC.

The V gene is TRBV30, the J gene TRBJ2-3, with D tentatively TRBD2 (5 bases). V shed 0 bases and J shed 0 bases, with 7 bases lying between them. This CDR3 has 14 amino acids. The V gene's germline CDR1 is GTSNPN and CDR2 SVGIG (reference sequence). CDR3: CAWSVLDSTDTQYF. Written as DNA, the CDR3 is TGTGCCTGGAGTGTACTAGACAGCACAGATACGCAGTATTTT.

The V and J genes are TRBV10-3 and TRBJ1-6, with D perhaps matching TRBD1 (5 bases). Germline V CDR1 and CDR2: ENHRY, SYGVKD. The CDR3 contains 13 residues. Trimming took 2 bases from V and 9 from J, leaving 8 bases between them. The CDR3 is CAISEDRVSPLHF. The CDR3 nucleotides read TGTGCCATCAGTGAGGACAGAGTTTCACCCCTCCACTTT.

The chain carries TRBV9 and TRBJ1-2; 11 nucleotides line up with TRBD1. V trimming: 2 bases; J trimming: 3 bases; junction bases outside the gene matches: 0. Germline V gene sequence: CDR1 SGDLS, CDR2 YYNGEE. The CDR3 has 14 amino acids. CDR3 coding DNA: TGTGCCAGCAGCGTGGACAGGGGGCACTATGGCTACACCTTC. Translated: CASSVDRGHYGYTF.

The genes are TRBV2 and TRBJ2-2, with D maybe TRBD2 (6 bases). The germline V and J ends were trimmed by 2 bases and 3 bases, with 13 bases remaining between them. This CDR3 spans 16 amino acids. CDR1 SNHLY and CDR2 FYNNEI come from the germline V gene. CDR3 protein: CASSETPREDTGELFF. The CDR3 bases are TGTGCCAGCAGTGAAACGCCCAGGGAGGACACCGGGGAGCTGTTTTTT.

The chain couples TRBV5-4 to TRBJ1-3; a weak D match, TRBD1 (5 bases). V shed 4 bases and J shed 4 bases, with 15 bases lying between them. Germline V lookup: CDR1 SGHNT, CDR2 YYREEE (reference sequence). The CDR3 sequence is 15 residues long. This CDR3 reads CASSQDTGVGNTIYF. The DNA of the CDR3 is TGTGCCAGCAGCCAAGACACGGGGGTCGGAAACACCATATATTTT.

This clone came up a few times. The chain uses TRBV5-1 and TRBJ1-2, with 8 bases that match TRBD1. The CDR3 consists of 16 residues. Germline loops: CDR1 SGHRS, CDR2 YFSETQ. V shed 5 bases and J 6 bases; nucleotides not matched to a gene: 15. CDR3 protein: CASRPKGQGWSDGYTF. In DNA, the CDR3 is TGCGCCAGCAGACCCAAAGGACAGGGATGGTCCGATGGCTACACCTTC.

The chain recombines TRBV6-5 with TRBJ1-6; the match to TRBD1 covers 7 bases. V lost 5 bases, J lost 14 bases, and 12 bases stayed unmatched. The CDR3 length is 14 residues. The germline V gene encodes CDR1 MNHEY and CDR2 SVGAGI. Here the CDR3 reads CASSPYTGVWALHF. The DNA for the CDR3 is TGTGCCAGCAGTCCCTATACAGGGGTCTGGGCCCTCCACTTT.

This clone showed up just a few times. The V and J genes are TRBV7-5 and TRBJ2-5; the listed D gene, TRBD1, was not tested against the DNA. TRBV7-5 is marked as a pseudogene. The CDR3 has 16 amino acids. CDR3 amino acids: CVRSHAGQGRQETQYF. DNA for the CDR3: TGTGTCAGAAGCCACGCCGGACAGGGGCGGCAGGAGACCCAGTACTTC.

This rearrangement joins TRBV7-3 to TRBJ2-3; D not certain. CDR1 and CDR2 (germline): SGHTA, FQGTGA. This CDR3 region has 14 residues. V dropped 5 bases and J dropped 2 bases, with 11 bases sitting between them. Here the CDR3 reads CASSQNGDTDTQYF. The CDR3, as DNA: TGTGCCAGCAGCCAGAACGGAGACACAGATACGCAGTATTTT.

J is TRBJ1-2 and V is TRBV5-4, with TRBD1 identical over 11 bases. V lost 4 bases to trimming and J lost 4 bases; unmatched junction nucleotides: 9. The CDR3 has 16 amino acids. Germline CDR1 reads SGHNT; CDR2 reads YYREEE (reference sequence). The CDR3: CASSQDRGLDGYGYTF. CDR3 nucleotide sequence: TGTGCCAGCAGCCAGGACAGGGGGCTTGACGGCTATGGCTACACCTTC.

The V call is TRBV5-1, the J call TRBJ2-2; a weak D match, TRBD1 (5 bases). The CDR3 has 14 residues. V lost 0 bases and J 7 bases, leaving 10 bases between the germline ends. Germline V gene lookup returns CDR1 SGHRS and CDR2 YFSETQ. CDR3 coding DNA: TGCGCCAGCAGCTTGGCAGGGCTGGGCGGGGAGCTGTTTTTT. The encoded protein is CASSLAGLGGELFF.